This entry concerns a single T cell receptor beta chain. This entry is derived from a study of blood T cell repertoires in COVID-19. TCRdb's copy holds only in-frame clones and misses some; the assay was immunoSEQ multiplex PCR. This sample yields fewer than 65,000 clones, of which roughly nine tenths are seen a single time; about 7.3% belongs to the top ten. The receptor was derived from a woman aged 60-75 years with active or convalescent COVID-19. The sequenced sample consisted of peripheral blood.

CDR3 loop: CASVRDRVSGANVLTF. The CDR3 DNA reads TGTGCCAGCGTCCGGGACAGGGTCTCTGGGGCCAACGTCCTGACTTTC. The chain combines TRBV2 with TRBJ2-6, with TRBD1 matching over 9 bases. The trim removed 8 bases at V and 0 bases at J, leaving 5 bases unmatched. From germline, CDR1 is SNHLY and CDR2 FYNNEI. The CDR3 runs 16 residues.